This T cell receptor (beta chain) was identified during a study of control samples from healthy donors and cancer patients (dated by TCRdb to 2018 to 2021). The germline ends are 7 bases apart after V is trimmed by 6 bases and J by 4 bases. According to the germline V gene, CDR1 reads MNHNS and CDR2 reads SASEGT. The CDR3 has 11 amino acids, counting the end cysteine and phenylalanine. Just CDR3 DNA is preserved here, 33 bases in frame from base 1. The library was prepared using the immunoSEQ multiplex PCR assay. The source is immuneACCESS, and TCRdb retained only in-frame sequences with V and J called. Part of the clones is not carried over; for the studies checked, unresolved V genes explain less than half of this, and the remainder is unexplained. The sample has over 80,000 clones on record, 91% of them singletons. The ten top clones hold 15% to 19% of the sample. Comments on this clone: Its antigen is not yet known. No base quality information exists; no much larger clone differs at one position.

The chain is made from TRBV6-1 and TRBJ2-7; TRBD1 could be the D gene, as 5 bases match. The sequenced material came from blood. This TCR came from a man aged 25-40 years in good health. The DNA is as follows: TGTGCCAGCAGCAGGGATTACGAGCAGTACTTC. Its coded protein is CASSRDYEQYF.